This T cell receptor (beta chain) is from a study of shared clonotypes between healthy human individuals (TCRdb year 2020). Describing the broader study: The cohort comprised two women and a few men aged 18 to 49 years. For each donor, three plates each were used for CD4 naive and CD4 memory, two plates were used for CD8 naive, and one plate was used for CD8 memory. To estimate repertoire size and how much clonotypes are shared between individuals, the study performed deep sequencing of blood TCR repertoires from five healthy adults. To increase sequencing depth and limit assay-specific biases, TCR repertoire library preparation and sequencing were carried out by different laboratories using diverse techniques. Between about 0.8 and 9 billion PBMCs per donor were obtained by leukapheresis. Overall study outcomes, separate from this receptor: Around 5% of naive CD4, 3.5% of naive CD8, 2.3% of memory CD4, and less than 0.45% of memory CD8 clonotypes were shared across a few donors. Based on pairwise subsampling, the degree of clonotype sharing among donors was expected to be affected by sequencing depth. Compared with non-shared clonotypes, the clonotypes found in all four sorted-subset donors had higher generation probabilities. Incomplete sequencing was indicated by rarefaction of sorted-subset datasets, despite the large sequencing depth. Estimated clonotype richness was generally larger for naive than for memory subsets. Because the study included only a small number of donors, the genetic and exposure-history diversity represented was limited. Only blood was sampled, and tissue TCR repertoires likely differ from those in blood.

Relative to germline, V is missing 3 bases and J is missing 6 bases, with 11 bases of the junction outside any gene match. Inclusive of the bounding cysteine and phenylalanine, the CDR3 is 16 residues long. Only the CDR3 region is kept as DNA, spanning 48 bases read in frame from base 1. CDR1 MGHRA and CDR2 YSYEKL are derived from the germline V gene. A note on this clone: This receptor's antigen is unknown. Qualities for individual bases were not recorded, and no much larger clone is one base off.

TCR CDR3 regions were amplified from genomic DNA by multiplex PCR using the deep immunoSEQ assay. Extracted genomic DNA from each cell subset was spread evenly across all wells of several immunoSEQ 96-well plates, with each plate serving as a replicate. For sorted subsets, 200 ng of genomic DNA, equivalent to tens of thousands of T cell genomes, went into each replicate PCR. The purified libraries were quantified using a Qubit 3.0 fluorometer, sized with a Bioanalyzer 2100, and then quantified again using the KAPA Library Quantification kit. Every immunoSEQ 96-well plate was sequenced on a dedicated single-read 150-cycle Illumina NextSeq 550 flow cell. Per the original workflow: Because only junctional sequences without quality scores were contained in the immunoSEQ output, filtering matching that applied to full-length reads could not be performed. To assign V/J genes and CDR3, sequences were annotated using PyIR, a Python wrapper for IgBLAST v1.9, with IMGT germline references. Any read was removed if the V/J assignment was weak (E-value above 1e-6), the CDR3 was missing, or the read contained stop codons, out-of-frame junctions, or ambiguous translated residues. V3J clonotypes were defined as sequences sharing the same inferred V gene, J gene, and CDR3 amino acid sequence. Percentage overlap between repertoires was computed as shared unique clonotypes divided by the size of the smaller repertoire. Repertoire richness was assessed with RTK rarefaction, the Chao1 estimator, and Recon v2.1 estimates of unobserved clonotypes. OLGA was used to compute generation probabilities for all TCRbeta clonotypes that the gDNA method yielded from a handful of donors. TCRdb took over this immuneACCESS table, retaining in-frame rearrangements with V and J assigned. Such tables are incomplete; in checked studies, under half of the missing clones stem from an unresolved V gene, and the remainder is unexplained. V and J calls and clone size are copied from that table; D and trimming were computed from the DNA. In all, the sample holds approximately 250,000 clones, and 60% to 70% of those were seen once. The top ten hold 11% of the sample.

Healthy HIV-negative adults with no recently reported acute infections or vaccinations were included as donors. Only Caucasian adults living in Nashville, Tennessee, USA were represented among the donors. Magnetic negative selection was used to enrich CD4+ T cells, after which naive cells were positively selected on CD45RA and the negative fraction became the memory subset. Blood was collected by leukapheresis, and PBMCs were isolated by Ficoll-Histopaque density gradient centrifugation and then cryopreserved in liquid nitrogen vapor phase. Purity and quantity of every magnetically sorted T cell population were checked by analytical flow cytometry. Genomic DNA was isolated from every sorted fraction and measured by UV absorbance on a Nanodrop 2000c.

The receptor's source is a man aged 25-40 years in good health. Material for sequencing was memory CD4+ T cells sorted from blood. The cell subset or site label, as the study defines it: CD45RA-negative fraction. The chain is encoded by TRBV4-1 joined to TRBJ2-4; TRBD2 agrees with 7 junctional bases. The CDR3 region: CASSQNNAGAGNIQYF. The sequenced DNA: TGCGCCAGCAGCCAGAACAACGCGGGAGCAGGAAACATTCAGTACTTC.